A selection of T cell receptor beta chains follows, all from one sample in a study of OX40 agonist ivuxolimab in advanced cancers. Here immunoSEQ multiplex PCR was the method, and the copy in TCRdb shows in-frame clones only, minus some. The sample consists of about 12,000 clones, 80% to 90% of them appearing once. Sequenced here: CD4+ or CD8+ T cells sorted from blood, sampled in a trial of the OX40 agonist ivuxolimab. The receptors were sampled from an adult with an advanced solid tumor such as melanoma, head and neck, liver or kidney cancer. CDR3s include the opening cysteine and the closing phenylalanine or tryptophan. Only part of the rows carry a size: once, few, many, or a class if the clone is expanded.

clone size: .; J gene: TRBJ2-7; V gene: TRBV2; CDR3 protein: CASSVGPGGARPYEQYF
clone size: .; J gene: TRBJ1-2; V gene: TRBV27; CDR3 protein: CASSLGTGGEYGYTF
clone size: .; J gene: TRBJ2-1; V gene: TRBV27; CDR3 protein: CASSWGGEQFF
clone size: .; J gene: TRBJ2-3; V gene: TRBV29-1; CDR3 protein: CSVGDRADTQYF
clone size: .; J gene: TRBJ1-5; V gene: TRBV27; CDR3 protein: CASSYSGAAQPQHF
clone size: .; J gene: TRBJ2-5; V gene: TRBV6-1; CDR3 protein: CASSDQGLQYF
clone size: once; J gene: TRBJ2-1; V gene: TRBV11-3; CDR3 protein: CASSLGGGEQFF
clone size: .; J gene: TRBJ2-1; V gene: TRBV7-2; CDR3 protein: CASSLASSSYNEQFF
clone size: few; J gene: TRBJ2-2; V gene: TRBV18; CDR3 protein: CASSPEDSSTGELFF
clone size: .; J gene: TRBJ2-3; V gene: TRBV11-2; CDR3 protein: CASSLDGIGDLGF
clone size: .; J gene: TRBJ2-1; V gene: TRBV27; CDR3 protein: CASSWRGPNEQFF
clone size: .; J gene: TRBJ2-1; V gene: TRBV30; CDR3 protein: CAWRGASGDVNEQFF
clone size: .; J gene: TRBJ1-2; V gene: TRBV6-4; CDR3 protein: CASSPGPQNGYTF
clone size: .; J gene: TRBJ1-2; V gene: TRBV7-9; CDR3 protein: CASSLSGSRWTYGYTF
clone size: .; J gene: TRBJ1-2; V gene: TRBV27; CDR3 protein: CASSTGGQSNYGYTF
clone size: .; J gene: TRBJ1-2; V gene: TRBV29-1; CDR3 protein: CSVEDQGLEGGYTF
clone size: .; J gene: TRBJ1-1; V gene: TRBV7-9; CDR3 protein: CASSSGDRGNTEAFF
clone size: once; J gene: TRBJ2-7; V gene: TRBV4-2; CDR3 protein: CASSQEGSSGSYEQYF
clone size: .; J gene: TRBJ2-4; V gene: TRBV6-5; CDR3 protein: CASSGTGGVDIQYF
clone size: .; J gene: TRBJ2-7; V gene: TRBV5-4; CDR3 protein: CASSFDAGGAAEQYF
clone size: .; J gene: TRBJ2-7; V gene: TRBV11-2; CDR3 protein: CASSLVSGGTYEQYF
clone size: .; J gene: TRBJ1-1; V gene: TRBV6-5; CDR3 protein: CASSQTTGRGTEAFF
clone size: .; J gene: TRBJ1-1; V gene: TRBV6-5; CDR3 protein: CASSYGTRDRGAFF
clone size: .; J gene: TRBJ2-5; V gene: TRBV2; CDR3 protein: CASRLGSEETQYF